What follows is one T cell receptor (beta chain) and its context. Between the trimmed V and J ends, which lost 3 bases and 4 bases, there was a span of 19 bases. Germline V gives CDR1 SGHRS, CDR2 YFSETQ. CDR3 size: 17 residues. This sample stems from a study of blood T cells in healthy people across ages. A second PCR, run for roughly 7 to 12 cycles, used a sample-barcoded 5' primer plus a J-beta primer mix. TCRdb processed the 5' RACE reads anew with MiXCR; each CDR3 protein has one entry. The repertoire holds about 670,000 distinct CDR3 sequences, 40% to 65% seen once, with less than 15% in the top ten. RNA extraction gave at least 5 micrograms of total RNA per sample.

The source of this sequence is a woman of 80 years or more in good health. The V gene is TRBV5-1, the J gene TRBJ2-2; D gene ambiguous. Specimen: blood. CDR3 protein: CASSSTVPVPPTGELFF. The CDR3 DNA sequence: TGCGCCAGCAGCTCCACTGTCCCAGTCCCTCCCACCGGGGAGCTGTTTTTT.